In its sample, the clone carrying this TCR beta chain was seen many times. Its antigen is not identified. Gene names refer to mouse genes. Read sequence stops 4 residues before the CDR3 end, and the germline J gene provides the missing end. Other DNA sequences in the same sample also yield this CDR3. The data were obtained in a study of CD8+ T cells in alopecia areata. The overall study: Spontaneously alopecic C3H/HeJ graft donors, about 6-13 months old, gave skin to roughly 7-10-week-old female C3H/HeJ mice.

Cell sorting was performed on pooled cutaneous lymph node cells with CD4, CD8alpha, NKG2D, NKG2ACE and other markers. The germline V gene encodes CDR1 NSQYPW and CDR2 LRSPGD (reference sequence). The trim removed 4 bases at V and 2 bases at J, leaving 0 bases unmatched. This CDR3 comprises 15 residues. cDNA prepared by RNA extraction and subsequent reverse transcription served as the template for sequencing. Assay: immunoSEQ multiplex PCR; the TCRdb copy retains only in-frame clones and omits some. This sample comprises 200,000 to 300,000 clones, none seen once only. Study observations and caveats: Possibly as an HLA-related effect, TCR sharing across patients appeared less clear than in mice. Normal scalp had lower clonality than lesional scalp, with alopecia totalis/universalis lesions showing this most strongly. Scalp samples also yield sequences from resident alphabeta T cells of normal skin.

This chain links TRBV1 with TRBJ2-2, with TRBD1 matching over 11 bases. The source of this sequence is a C3H/HeJ mouse with alopecia areata. The mouse line has the MHC haplotype H2-k. Input material: CD4+ T cells sorted from a lymph node. The CDR3 bases that were read are TGCACCTGCAGTGGGGACAGGGGGAACACCGGG. It is translated as CTCSGDRGNTG. From start to end, the CDR3 is CTCSGDRGNTGQLYF.